Included here is one T cell receptor (beta chain) sequence, with context. Its antigen is currently unknown. Germline V CDR1 and CDR2: SGDLS, YYNGEE. The V segment lost 3 bases and the J segment 1 base; nucleotides outside the gene matches: 5. The CDR3 length is 16 residues. The data are from a study of cytomegalovirus exposure and HLA in healthy donors. TCRdb keeps only in-frame clones here, not all; method: immunoSEQ multiplex PCR. The repertoire holds roughly 300,000 clones, around 86% seen once, with about 0.91% in the top ten. Study outcomes and limitations: Researchers catalogued approximately 170 TCR beta chains as cytomegalovirus-associated. In vitro assays verified that a few CMV-associated chains recognized CMV antigens specifically.

Sequencing was carried out using PBMCs. This receptor was identified in a woman aged 18-29 years in good health and CMV-seronegative. V usage is TRBV9 and J usage is TRBJ2-5; 11 bases are shared with TRBD2. In DNA form, the CDR3 reads TGTGCCAGCAGCGGGACTAGCGGGTACTCCCAAGAGACCCAGTACTTC. Translation: CASSGTSGYSQETQYF.